This T cell receptor beta chain was profiled in a study of cytomegalovirus exposure and HLA in healthy donors. Whole-study results and caveats: According to the study, roughly 180 TCR beta chains were cytomegalovirus-associated.

CDR3 length: 12 residues. With 7 bases clipped from V and 7 bases from J, the junction kept 8 bases outside the gene matches. CDR1 and CDR2 from the germline V gene are SQVTM and ANQGSEA. The donors were members of the validation cohort, which comprised roughly 120 subjects and was separate from the first cohort of more than 500 subjects. The table came from immunoSEQ multiplex PCR; TCRdb's copy has only in-frame clones and leaves some out. The table includes a few hundred thousand clones, more than 80% detected once. Turning to this clone: The antigen remains unidentified.

Sequencing was performed on PBMCs. The J gene is TRBJ2-7, the V gene TRBV29-1, with TRBD1 matching over 9 bases. This receptor was obtained from a woman younger than 35 in good health and CMV-seronegative. The CDR3, as DNA: TGCAGCGCCTCCGGGACAGGGAGTGAGCAGTACTTC. Translating gives CSASGTGSEQYF.